Given below is one TCR beta chain in context. These data originate in a study of blood T cell repertoires in COVID-19. Study information: The study drew acute and convalescent COVID-19 samples from the United States, Italy and Spain.

Cohorts were assigned according to the clinical history that participants reported. Original processing notes: Amplification with reference gene primers provided the estimates of nucleated cell counts. Repertoires were generated with immunoSEQ multiplex PCR, while TCRdb's copy carries only in-frame clones and drops some. The DNA gave D and trimming, while V, J and clone size come from that table. The data contain approximately 220,000 clones, about 87% of them singletons. This clonotype was obtained from a woman aged 30 to 39 who had recovered from COVID-19. The specimen sequenced was PBMCs or T cells enriched from blood (not recorded which).

CDR3 DNA: TGTGCCAGCAGCGTCCTCAGGGGGAATTCACCCCTCCACTTT. Protein product: CASSVLRGNSPLHF. This sequence joins TRBV5-4 and TRBJ1-6; 7 nucleotides agree with TRBD1. The length of the CDR3 is 14 residues. V was pared by 4 bases and J by 7 bases, with 5 bases of the junction left unmatched. CDR1 is SGHNT, CDR2 YYREEE, per germline (reference sequence).